This is a list of T cell receptor beta chains from one sample in a study of blood T cells in healthy people across ages. MiXCR was run by TCRdb on the 5' RACE reads, yielding one entry per CDR3 protein. Of approximately 800,000 distinct CDR3 sequences in the sample, approximately 60% were seen once. Sequenced sample: blood. The receptors derive from a man aged 35-49 years in good health. The CDR3 runs from the conserved cysteine through the conserved F or W. Fields, in order: clone size, V gene, J gene, D gene, CDR3 DNA, CDR3 protein. A D gene is named only where the DNA matches it firmly. A row's size may be missing; if present it is once, few, many or a size class.

clone size: NA; V gene: TRBV7-2; J gene: TRBJ2-3; D gene: TRBD2; CDR3 DNA: TGTGCCAGCAGCATGAGGACTAGCGGGGGGATCACAGATACGCAGTATTTT; CDR3 protein: CASSMRTSGGITDTQYF
clone size: NA; V gene: TRBV4-1; J gene: TRBJ2-5; D gene: TRBD2; CDR3 DNA: TGCGCCAGCAGTCTAGCGGGGGCAAGGACCCAGTACTTC; CDR3 protein: CASSLAGARTQYF
clone size: few; V gene: TRBV19; J gene: TRBJ2-2; D gene: NA; CDR3 DNA: TGTGCCAGTAGTATTAGCACCGGGGAGCTGTTTTTT; CDR3 protein: CASSISTGELFF
clone size: NA; V gene: TRBV6-5; J gene: TRBJ2-7; D gene: NA; CDR3 DNA: TGTGCCAGCACCCGGCGAGGATACGAGCAGTACTTC; CDR3 protein: CASTRRGYEQYF
clone size: few; V gene: TRBV27; J gene: TRBJ2-7; D gene: NA; CDR3 DNA: TGTGCCAGCAGTCTTACTAGCCCCCACGAGCAGTACTTC; CDR3 protein: CASSLTSPHEQYF
clone size: NA; V gene: TRBV7-2; J gene: TRBJ2-7; D gene: TRBD2; CDR3 DNA: TGTGCCAGCAGCTACCGCGCTAGCGGGAGAGAATCCGAGCAGTACTTC; CDR3 protein: CASSYRASGRESEQYF
clone size: NA; V gene: TRBV4-3; J gene: TRBJ2-7; D gene: NA; CDR3 DNA: TGCGCCAGCAGCCAAGTGAGCGGCGAGCAGTACTTC; CDR3 protein: CASSQVSGEQYF
clone size: NA; V gene: TRBV29-1; J gene: TRBJ2-7; D gene: NA; CDR3 DNA: TGCAGCGTTGAGTACCTCTACGAGCAGTACTTC; CDR3 protein: CSVEYLYEQYF
clone size: NA; V gene: TRBV4-3; J gene: TRBJ2-6; D gene: NA; CDR3 DNA: TGCGCCAGCAGCCTAACCGCCTCAGGGTATGGGGCCAACGTCCTGACTTTC; CDR3 protein: CASSLTASGYGANVLTF
clone size: few; V gene: TRBV5-5; J gene: TRBJ2-5; D gene: TRBD1; CDR3 DNA: TGTGCCAGCAGCTTAGCCTTAAGCGGACAGGGCCAAGAGACCCAGTACTTC; CDR3 protein: CASSLALSGQGQETQYF
clone size: NA; V gene: TRBV7-9; J gene: TRBJ2-7; D gene: NA; CDR3 DNA: TGTGTCGTACACAGGGAGAGCTCCTACGAGCAATACTTC; CDR3 protein: CVVHRESSYEQYF
clone size: once; V gene: TRBV7-2; J gene: TRBJ1-4; D gene: NA; CDR3 DNA: TGTGCCAGCAGCCGGGGGGCCAGGGAAAAACTGTTTTTT; CDR3 protein: CASSRGAREKLFF
clone size: NA; V gene: TRBV10-3; J gene: TRBJ2-7; D gene: NA; CDR3 DNA: TGTGCCATCAGTAACAGGGTGGAGGGCGAGCAGTACTTC; CDR3 protein: CAISNRVEGEQYF
clone size: few; V gene: TRBV10-3; J gene: TRBJ2-7; D gene: NA; CDR3 DNA: TGTGCCATTACCGGGACCCAGAGCTCCTACGAGCAGTACTTC; CDR3 protein: CAITGTQSSYEQYF
clone size: NA; V gene: TRBV7-8; J gene: TRBJ2-7; D gene: NA; CDR3 DNA: TGTGCCAGCAGCTCAAACGGGGGAGTTGAGAACTACGAGCAGTACTTC; CDR3 protein: CASSSNGGVENYEQYF
clone size: NA; V gene: TRBV2; J gene: TRBJ2-1; D gene: NA; CDR3 DNA: TGTGCCAGCAGCGCCCCGGTGGGGGAGGCGAATGAGCAGTTCTTC; CDR3 protein: CASSAPVGEANEQFF
clone size: NA; V gene: TRBV27; J gene: TRBJ2-5; D gene: TRBD2; CDR3 DNA: TGTGCCAGCAGTCCCACCCAATTCACTAGCGGGGCCGAGGTTGAGTACTTC; CDR3 protein: CASSPTQFTSGAEVEYF
clone size: NA; V gene: TRBV6-5; J gene: TRBJ2-2; D gene: TRBD1; CDR3 DNA: TGTGCCTCACAGGGGGCGGACACCGGGGAGCTGTTTTTT; CDR3 protein: CASQGADTGELFF
clone size: once; V gene: TRBV6-1; J gene: TRBJ1-2; D gene: TRBD1; CDR3 DNA: TGTGCCAGCAGTGAAAACTACAGGGGGTTACGATATGGCTACACCTTC; CDR3 protein: CASSENYRGLRYGYTF
clone size: NA; V gene: TRBV4-1; J gene: TRBJ2-1; D gene: NA; CDR3 DNA: TGCGCCAGCAGCCGCCTCAGGGTCGATGAGCAGTTCTTC; CDR3 protein: CASSRLRVDEQFF
clone size: NA; V gene: TRBV14; J gene: TRBJ1-6; D gene: NA; CDR3 DNA: TGTGCCAGCAGCCAAGTTGGAGGGGGAAATTCACCCCTCCACTTT; CDR3 protein: CASSQVGGGNSPLHF
clone size: NA; V gene: TRBV20-1; J gene: TRBJ2-5; D gene: TRBD1; CDR3 DNA: TGCAGTATCCTCGGGACAGGCCAAGAGACCCAGTACTTC; CDR3 protein: CSILGTGQETQYF
clone size: NA; V gene: TRBV9; J gene: TRBJ1-2; D gene: TRBD1; CDR3 DNA: TGTGCCAGCAGCAATTTTGGACAGGGCAATGGCTACACCTTC; CDR3 protein: CASSNFGQGNGYTF
clone size: few; V gene: TRBV29-1; J gene: TRBJ1-4; D gene: NA; CDR3 DNA: TGCAGCGTTGTCAGTCAGCATAATGAAAAACTGTTTTTT; CDR3 protein: CSVVSQHNEKLFF
clone size: NA; V gene: TRBV7-2; J gene: TRBJ2-7; D gene: NA; CDR3 DNA: TGTGCCAGCAGCTCTCGGCGGGACGGAAAGTACGAGCAGTACTTC; CDR3 protein: CASSSRRDGKYEQYF
clone size: NA; V gene: TRBV13; J gene: TRBJ2-3; D gene: TRBD1; CDR3 DNA: TGTGCCAGCAGCTACGGGACAGTGCGCACAGATACGCAGTATTTT; CDR3 protein: CASSYGTVRTDTQYF
clone size: once; V gene: TRBV20-1; J gene: TRBJ2-7; D gene: NA; CDR3 DNA: TGCAGTGCTAGAATCGGCACTAGAATCGACGAGCAGTACTTC; CDR3 protein: CSARIGTRIDEQYF
clone size: NA; V gene: TRBV11-1; J gene: TRBJ2-7; D gene: NA; CDR3 DNA: TGTGCCAGCAGCTCTAGTCAGTCGGCTATCGATGAGCAGTACTTC; CDR3 protein: CASSSSQSAIDEQYF
clone size: NA; V gene: TRBV4-3; J gene: TRBJ2-3; D gene: NA; CDR3 DNA: TGCGCCAGCAGCCAGGCTAAGGGGGGGGCGGGAGTGGCGTCAGATACGCAGTATTTT; CDR3 protein: CASSQAKGGAGVASDTQYF
clone size: NA; V gene: TRBV6-2/TRBV6-3; J gene: TRBJ2-5; D gene: NA; CDR3 DNA: TGTGCCAGCAGTTCAATTGGTATAGGGGAGACCCAGTACTTC; CDR3 protein: CASSSIGIGETQYF
clone size: once; V gene: TRBV2; J gene: TRBJ1-6; D gene: NA; CDR3 DNA: TGTGCCAGCAGTGAATGGGGTACAGACTATAATTCACCCCTCCACTTT; CDR3 protein: CASSEWGTDYNSPLHF
clone size: NA; V gene: TRBV27; J gene: TRBJ2-7; D gene: NA; CDR3 DNA: TGTGCCAGTAGCTCCCCGAAAGGCGGCGTGACCTCCTACGAGCAGTACTTC; CDR3 protein: CASSSPKGGVTSYEQYF
clone size: NA; V gene: TRBV7-6; J gene: TRBJ2-7; D gene: TRBD1; CDR3 DNA: TGTGCCAGCAGCTTAGGGACAGGGGGCCGCGAGCAGTACTTC; CDR3 protein: CASSLGTGGREQYF
clone size: few; V gene: TRBV4-3; J gene: TRBJ2-5; D gene: NA; CDR3 DNA: TGCGCCAGCAGCCAAGTGAACAATGAGCAGTACTTC; CDR3 protein: CASSQVNNEQYF
clone size: NA; V gene: TRBV13; J gene: TRBJ1-4; D gene: NA; CDR3 DNA: TGTGCCAGCAGCCCACCAGGGGAATGGGAAAAACTGTTTTTT; CDR3 protein: CASSPPGEWEKLFF
clone size: few; V gene: TRBV5-6; J gene: TRBJ2-7; D gene: NA; CDR3 DNA: TGTGCCAGCAGTCAAGACAGGACGCGATCCTACGAGCAGTACTTC; CDR3 protein: CASSQDRTRSYEQYF
clone size: NA; V gene: TRBV5-6; J gene: TRBJ1-5; D gene: NA; CDR3 DNA: TGTGCCAGCAGCCAGGTTAATCAGCCCCAGCATTTT; CDR3 protein: CASSQVNQPQHF
clone size: NA; V gene: TRBV27; J gene: TRBJ2-5; D gene: NA; CDR3 DNA: TGTGCCAGCAGGGGTACTGGGCTTATTGAAGAGACCCAGTACTTC; CDR3 protein: CASRGTGLIEETQYF
clone size: once; V gene: TRBV28; J gene: TRBJ1-1; D gene: NA; CDR3 DNA: TGTGCCAGCAGTTCCCCACAGGGTGTTAAGAACACTGAAGCTTTCTTT; CDR3 protein: CASSSPQGVKNTEAFF
clone size: NA; V gene: TRBV7-2; J gene: TRBJ2-5; D gene: TRBD1; CDR3 DNA: TGTGCCAGCAGCTTAAGGACAGGAAACCGAGAGACCCAGTACTTC; CDR3 protein: CASSLRTGNRETQYF
clone size: NA; V gene: TRBV24-1; J gene: TRBJ2-2; D gene: NA; CDR3 DNA: TGTGCCACCAGTGATTTGCAGGACACCGGGGGGCTGTTTTTT; CDR3 protein: CATSDLQDTGGLFF
clone size: NA; V gene: TRBV9; J gene: TRBJ1-2; D gene: TRBD1; CDR3 DNA: TGTGCCAGCAGCGTCGGGACAGGGGACTATGGCTACACCTTC; CDR3 protein: CASSVGTGDYGYTF
clone size: few; V gene: TRBV20-1; J gene: TRBJ2-7; D gene: NA; CDR3 DNA: TGCAGTGCTAGGCGTCTCTACGAGCAGTACTTC; CDR3 protein: CSARRLYEQYF
clone size: NA; V gene: TRBV28; J gene: TRBJ1-5; D gene: TRBD1; CDR3 DNA: TGTGCCAGCCGTACTCCCCCTCCGGGACAGGGGAGCAATCAGCCCCAGCATTTT; CDR3 protein: CASRTPPPGQGSNQPQHF
clone size: NA; V gene: TRBV5-1; J gene: TRBJ2-5; D gene: NA; CDR3 DNA: TGCGCCAGCAGCTTCATTAGGCAGGGCCAAGAGACCCAGTACTTC; CDR3 protein: CASSFIRQGQETQYF
clone size: NA; V gene: TRBV5-4; J gene: TRBJ2-5; D gene: NA; CDR3 DNA: TGTGCCAGCAGCTTGGACTACGGAATGACAGAGACCCAGTACTTC; CDR3 protein: CASSLDYGMTETQYF